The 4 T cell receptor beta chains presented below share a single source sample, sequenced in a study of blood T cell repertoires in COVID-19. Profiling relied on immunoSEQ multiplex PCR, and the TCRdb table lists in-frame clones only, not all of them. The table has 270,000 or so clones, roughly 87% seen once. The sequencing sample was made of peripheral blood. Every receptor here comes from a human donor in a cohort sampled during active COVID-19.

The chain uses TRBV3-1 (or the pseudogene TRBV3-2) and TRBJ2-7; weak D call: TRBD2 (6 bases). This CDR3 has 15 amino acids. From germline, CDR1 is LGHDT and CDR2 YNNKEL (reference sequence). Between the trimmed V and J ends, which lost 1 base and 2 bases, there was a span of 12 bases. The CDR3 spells CASSQGRAGTYEQYF. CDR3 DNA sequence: TGTGCCAGCAGCCAAGGGAGGGCAGGGACCTACGAGCAGTACTTC.

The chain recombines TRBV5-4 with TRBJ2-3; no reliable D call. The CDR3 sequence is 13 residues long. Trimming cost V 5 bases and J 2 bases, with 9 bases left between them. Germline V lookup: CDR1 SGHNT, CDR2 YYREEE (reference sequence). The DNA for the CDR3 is TGTGCCAGCAGTAAACAAGACACAGATACGCAGTATTTT. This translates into CASSKQDTDTQYF. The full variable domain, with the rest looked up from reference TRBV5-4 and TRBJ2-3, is ETGVTQSPTHLIKTRGQQVTLRCSSQSGHNTVSWYQQALGQGPQFIFQYYREEENGRGNFPPRFSGLQFPNYSSELNVNALELDDSALYLCASSKQDTDTQYFGPGTRLTVL.

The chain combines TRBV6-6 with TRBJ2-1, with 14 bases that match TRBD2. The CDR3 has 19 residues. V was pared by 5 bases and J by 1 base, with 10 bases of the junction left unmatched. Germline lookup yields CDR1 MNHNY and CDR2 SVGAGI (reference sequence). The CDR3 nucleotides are TGTGCCAGCAGTCCGACTAGCGGGAGGGCCGGAAGATCCTACAATGAGCAGTTCTTC. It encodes CASSPTSGRAGRSYNEQFF.

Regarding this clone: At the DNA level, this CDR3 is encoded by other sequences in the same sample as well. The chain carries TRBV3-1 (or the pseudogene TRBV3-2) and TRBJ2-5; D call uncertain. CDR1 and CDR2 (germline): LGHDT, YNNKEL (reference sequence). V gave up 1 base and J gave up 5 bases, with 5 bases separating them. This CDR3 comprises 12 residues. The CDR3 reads CASSQVSETQYF. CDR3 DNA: TGTGCCAGCAGCCAAGTGTCTGAGACCCAGTACTTC.